This T cell receptor beta chain emerged from a study of shared clonotypes between healthy human individuals. Overall study context: Those who served as donors were a couple of women and a few men between the ages of 18 and 49.

Participating donors were healthy, HIV-negative adults free of recent acute infections or vaccinations. Donors were Caucasian adults residing in Nashville, Tennessee, USA. Per germline, CDR1 PRHDT and CDR2 FYEKMQ (reference sequence). Losses at the gene ends were 5 bases for V and 9 bases for J; bases not matched to a gene: 15. This CDR3 spans 18 amino acids. Method: immunoSEQ multiplex PCR; TCRdb's copy keeps in-frame clones and lacks some. This sample carries a few hundred thousand clones, less than 80% of them seen once, and the ten largest clones take 12%. The sequence derives from a woman in her thirties or forties in good health. Some clones in this sample may be carry-over from other donors' samples. The V and J genes are TRBV13 and TRBJ2-1, with TRBD2 matching 14 bases. Material: PBMCs. The CDR3 is CASSQHIRLAGGPGEQFF. The CDR3 bases are TGTGCCAGCAGCCAACATATCCGACTAGCGGGAGGGCCCGGTGAGCAGTTCTTC. The variable domain in full, completed from reference TRBV13 and TRBJ2-1, reads AAGVIQSPRHLIKEKRETATLKCYPIPRHDTVYWYQQGPGQDPQFLISFYEKMQSDKGSIPDRFSAQQFSDYHSELNMSSLELGDSALYFCASSQHIRLAGGPGEQFFGPGTRLTVL.